The 14 T cell receptor beta chains below all came from one sample that was sequenced in a study of T cells in Graves' hyperthyroidism and ophthalmopathy. The TCR beta CDR3 regions underwent amplification using RNA transcripts as the source. HTBI primers were the set used in a first-round RT-PCR of the TCR CDR3. TCRdb reprocessed the multiplex PCR reads with MiXCR, giving one entry per CDR3 protein. The data contain over 700,000 distinct CDR3 sequences, roughly a third of them seen just once; the ten biggest clones take up more than 25%. Sequencing used blood. These receptors originate from a woman in her 40s with Graves' hyperthyroidism.

The rearrangement joins TRBV19 to TRBJ2-6; possible D gene TRBD1, 5 bases. Germline CDR1 reads LNHDA; CDR2 reads SQIVND (reference sequence). The germline V and J ends were trimmed by 5 bases and 4 bases, with 15 bases remaining between them. The CDR3 spans 16 residues. The CDR3 here is CASSRPGLSGANVLTF. The DNA of the CDR3 is TGTGCCAGTAGTCGGCCAGGGTTATCGGGGGCCAACGTCCTGACTTTC. The full variable domain, its missing parts supplied by reference TRBV19 and TRBJ2-6, is DGGITQSPKYLFRKEGQNVTLSCEQNLNHDAMYWYRQDPGQGLRLIYYSQIVNDFQKGDIAEGYSVSREKKESFPLTVTSAQKNPTAFYLCASSRPGLSGANVLTFGAGSRLTVL.

The chain has TRBV6-5 and TRBJ2-7; TRBD1 matches at 8 bases. Germline V gives CDR1 MNHEY, CDR2 SVGAGI. The CDR3 extends over 15 amino acids. Trimming at V came to 6 bases and at J to 2 bases, leaving 9 bases not matched to a gene. CDR3 nucleotides: TGTGCCAGCAGCCCGGGACAGGTGGGGGCCTACGAGCAGTACTTC. This gives the protein CASSPGQVGAYEQYF.

The chain uses TRBV20-1 and TRBJ1-1, with a possible D match to TRBD1 (5 bases). Trimming cost V 1 base and J 4 bases, with 16 bases left between them. CDR3 size: 15 residues. Germline V lookup: CDR1 DFQATT, CDR2 SNEGSKA (reference sequence). The CDR3, as DNA: TGCAGTGCTAGAGGTCTCGCAGGGCTGGTCACTGAAGCTTTCTTT. Encoded protein: CSARGLAGLVTEAFF.

This clonotype was seen at least ten times. The chain combines TRBV10-3 with TRBJ2-6; D gene ambiguous. The germline V gene has CDR1 ENHRY and CDR2 SYGVKD. The V and J ends lost 10 bases and 0 bases respectively, with 7 bases between them. This CDR3 contains 13 residues. In nucleotides, the CDR3 is TGTGCCACGGAACCCTCTGGGGCCAACGTCCTGACTTTC. The encoded protein is CATEPSGANVLTF.

In the case of this clonotype: The junction differs from germline at one of its ends, possibly a read error. The V gene is TRBV4-1, the J gene TRBJ1-6, with TRBD1 matching over 10 bases. Germline CDR1 MGHRA, CDR2 YSYEKL. The CDR3 is made up of 15 amino acids. CDR3 loop: CASSHLGTGESPLHF. The CDR3 coding sequence is TGTGCCAGCAGCCATCTCGGGACAGGGGAATCACCCCTCCACTTT.

This clonotype has more than one count but fewer than ten. Given a much more abundant clone one base away, this may be a read error. V gene TRBV5-6 combines with J gene TRBJ2-6; no clear D. Germline V gives CDR1 SGHDT, CDR2 YYEEEE. V lost 1 base, J lost 2 bases, and 10 bases lay in between. The CDR3 runs to 16 residues. CDR3 coding DNA: TGTGCCAGCAGCTTGACCCGTGCCGCTGGGGCCAACGTCCTGACTTTC. The encoded protein is CASSLTRAAGANVLTF.

The chain joins TRBV7-9 to TRBJ1-1; D is unresolved. Germline V gene sequence: CDR1 SEHNR, CDR2 FQNEAQ (reference sequence). Trimming took 5 bases from V and 0 from J, leaving 13 bases between them. CDR3 length equals 15 residues. The DNA of the CDR3 is TGTGCCAGCAGCCCCTCGGAAGCCGTGAACACTGAAGCTTTCTTT. Protein sequence: CASSPSEAVNTEAFF.

In its sample, this clonotype was seen many times. This chain links TRBV12-3 or TRBV12-4 with TRBJ1-5; TRBD1 aligns across 7 bases. J gave up 6 bases and V 5 bases, and 10 bases lay outside the gene matches. This CDR3 has 15 residues. The CDR3 coding sequence is TGTGCCAGCAGTAACACTCCCACAGGGGTTCAGCCCCAGCATTTT. This translates into CASSNTPTGVQPQHF.

The chain is built from TRBV10-3 and TRBJ2-6; 7 nucleotides agree with TRBD1. V lost 10 bases, J lost 2 bases, and 8 bases stayed unmatched. The CDR3 has 15 amino acids. The germline V gene has CDR1 ENHRY and CDR2 SYGVKD. CDR3 DNA sequence: TGTGCCACCGGACAGGACACCGCTGGGGCCAACGTCCTGACTTTC. Amino acids: CATGQDTAGANVLTF.

The rearrangement uses TRBV11-2 and TRBJ1-6; D is unclear. Germline CDR1 reads SGHAT; CDR2 reads FQNNGV. This CDR3 comprises 14 residues. V lost 5 bases and J 11 bases, leaving 16 bases between the germline ends. The DNA for the CDR3 is TGTGCCAGCAGCCAGGTGGATACTGCCCCACCCCTCCACTTT. It translates to CASSQVDTAPPLHF.

The CDR3: CASSPDVRLGFGELFF. The CDR3 DNA sequence: TGTGCCAGCAGCCCGGATGTCCGGCTGGGCTTCGGGGAGCTGTTTTTT. This chain joins TRBV5-6 and TRBJ2-2; D is undetermined. Germline CDR1 is SGHDT and CDR2 is YYEEEE. The CDR3 runs 16 residues. V gave up 4 bases and J gave up 7 bases, with 20 bases separating them.

This clonotype was seen ten or more times. The V gene is TRBV10-3, the J gene TRBJ2-5; 9 nucleotides line up with TRBD2. Germline V gene sequence: CDR1 ENHRY, CDR2 SYGVKD. Germline trimming cut 6 bases from V and 4 bases from J; bases unmatched to any gene: 15. The CDR3 loop spans 17 amino acids. The CDR3 DNA reads TGTGCCATCAGCGACCGCGCCTTAGCGGGGGCCTTAGAGACCCAGTACTTC. Protein: CAISDRALAGALETQYF.

Remarks on this clonotype: Its ends do not fully match the called genes, so a read error is possible. The V and J genes are TRBV29-1 and TRBJ1-5; no reliable D call. CDR1 SQVTM and CDR2 ANQGSEA come from the germline V gene. The CDR3 consists of 13 residues. CDR3 amino acids: CSVESDGNEPQHF. As DNA, the CDR3 is TGCAGCGTTGAGTCGGACGGCAATGAGCCCCAGCATTTT.

This chain connects TRBV5-1 to TRBJ2-6; the D is unclear. CDR1 and CDR2 from the germline V gene are SGHRS and YFSETQ. CDR3 length: 17 residues. Trimming shortened V by 0 bases and J by 1 base, and 11 bases separated the two germline ends. In nucleotides, the CDR3 is TGCGCCAGCAGCTTGGTTAGGGTTTCTTCTGGGGCCAACGTCCTGACTTTC. It yields the protein CASSLVRVSSGANVLTF.